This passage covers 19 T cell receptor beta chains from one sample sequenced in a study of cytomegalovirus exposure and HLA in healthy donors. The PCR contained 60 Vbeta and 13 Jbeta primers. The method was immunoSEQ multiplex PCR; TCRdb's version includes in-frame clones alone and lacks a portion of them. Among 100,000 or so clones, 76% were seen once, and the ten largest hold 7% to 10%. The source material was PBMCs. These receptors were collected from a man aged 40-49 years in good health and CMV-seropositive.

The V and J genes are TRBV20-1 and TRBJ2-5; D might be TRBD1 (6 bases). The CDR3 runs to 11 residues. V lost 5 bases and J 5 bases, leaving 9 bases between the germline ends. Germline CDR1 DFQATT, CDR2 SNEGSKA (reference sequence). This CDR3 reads CSAQGRETQYF. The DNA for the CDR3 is TGCAGTGCTCAGGGGCGGGAGACCCAGTACTTC.

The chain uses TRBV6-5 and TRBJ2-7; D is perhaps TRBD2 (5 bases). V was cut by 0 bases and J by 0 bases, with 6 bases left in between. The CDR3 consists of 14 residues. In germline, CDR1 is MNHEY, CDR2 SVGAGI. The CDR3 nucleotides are TGTGCCAGCAGTTACTCCCGGGGCTCCTACGAGCAGTACTTC. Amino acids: CASSYSRGSYEQYF.

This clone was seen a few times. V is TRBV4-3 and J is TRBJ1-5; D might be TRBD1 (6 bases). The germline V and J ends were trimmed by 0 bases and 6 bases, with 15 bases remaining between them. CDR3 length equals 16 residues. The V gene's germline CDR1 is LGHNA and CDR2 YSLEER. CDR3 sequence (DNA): TGCGCCAGCAGCCAAGATTGGAGGACAGTCGCTCAGCCCCAGCATTTT. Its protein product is CASSQDWRTVAQPQHF.

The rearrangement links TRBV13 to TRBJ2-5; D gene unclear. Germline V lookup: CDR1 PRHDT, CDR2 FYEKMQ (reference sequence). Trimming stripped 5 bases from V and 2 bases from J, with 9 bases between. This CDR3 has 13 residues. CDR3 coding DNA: TGTGCCAGCAGCCTTCGACATCAAGAGACCCAGTACTTC. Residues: CASSLRHQETQYF.

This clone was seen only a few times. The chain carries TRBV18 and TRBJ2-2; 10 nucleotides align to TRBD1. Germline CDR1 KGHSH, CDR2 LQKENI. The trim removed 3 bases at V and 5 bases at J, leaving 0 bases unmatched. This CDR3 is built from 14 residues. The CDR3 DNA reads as TGTGCCAGCTCACCGGACAGGGGGACCGGGGAGCTGTTTTTT. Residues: CASSPDRGTGELFF.

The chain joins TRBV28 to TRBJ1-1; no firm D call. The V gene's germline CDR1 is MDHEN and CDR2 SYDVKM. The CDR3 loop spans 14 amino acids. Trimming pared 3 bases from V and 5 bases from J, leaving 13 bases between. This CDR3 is CASSFVGLGTEAFF. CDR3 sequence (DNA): TGTGCCAGCAGTTTTGTAGGCCTCGGGACTGAAGCTTTCTTT.

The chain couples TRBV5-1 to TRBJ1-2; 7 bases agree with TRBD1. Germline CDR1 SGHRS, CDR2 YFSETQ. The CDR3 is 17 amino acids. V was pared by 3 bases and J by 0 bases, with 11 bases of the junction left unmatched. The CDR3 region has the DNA TGCGCCAGCAGCTACGGACAGGCGACCTATTCTAACTATGGCTACACCTTC. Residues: CASSYGQATYSNYGYTF.

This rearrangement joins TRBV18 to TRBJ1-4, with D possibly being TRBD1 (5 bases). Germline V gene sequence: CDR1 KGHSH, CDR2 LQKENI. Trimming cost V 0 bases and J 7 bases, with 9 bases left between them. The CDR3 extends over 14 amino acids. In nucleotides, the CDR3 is TGTGCCAGCTCACCACCGACAGTTAGTGAAAAACTGTTTTTT. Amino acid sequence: CASSPPTVSEKLFF.

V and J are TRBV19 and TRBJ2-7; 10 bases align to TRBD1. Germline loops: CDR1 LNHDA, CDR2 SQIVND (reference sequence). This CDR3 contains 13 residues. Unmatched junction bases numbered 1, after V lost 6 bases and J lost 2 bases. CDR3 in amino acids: CASRGQGAYEQYF. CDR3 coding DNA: TGTGCCAGTAGAGGACAGGGGGCCTACGAGCAGTACTTC.

The CDR3 DNA follows: TGCGCCAGCCTGGGACTAGCGGGGACCAATGAGCAGTTCTTC. This gives the protein CASLGLAGTNEQFF. V usage is TRBV5-1 and J usage is TRBJ2-1, with 13 bases fitting TRBD2. The CDR3 totals 14 residues. The germline CDR1 and CDR2 sequences are SGHRS and YFSETQ. V shed 7 bases, J shed 6 bases, and the junction held 4 bases outside the gene matches.

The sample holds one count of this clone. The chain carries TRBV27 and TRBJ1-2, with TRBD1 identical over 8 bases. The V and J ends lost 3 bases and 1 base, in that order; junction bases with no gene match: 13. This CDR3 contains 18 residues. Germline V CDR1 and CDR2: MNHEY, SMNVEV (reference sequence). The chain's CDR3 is CASSFSTPRQGNNYGYTF. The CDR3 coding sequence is TGTGCCAGCAGTTTCTCCACTCCTCGACAGGGGAATAACTATGGCTACACCTTC.

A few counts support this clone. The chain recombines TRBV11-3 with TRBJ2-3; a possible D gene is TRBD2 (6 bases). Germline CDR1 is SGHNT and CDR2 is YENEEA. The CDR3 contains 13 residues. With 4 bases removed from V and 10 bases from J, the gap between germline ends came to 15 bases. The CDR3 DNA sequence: TGTGCCAGCAGCTCAGAGGAGGGCGGGTCGCAGTATTTT. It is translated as CASSSEEGGSQYF.

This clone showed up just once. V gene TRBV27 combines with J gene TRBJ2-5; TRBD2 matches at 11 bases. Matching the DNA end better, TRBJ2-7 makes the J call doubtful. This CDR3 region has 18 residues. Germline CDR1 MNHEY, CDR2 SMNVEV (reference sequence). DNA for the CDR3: TGTGCCAGCAGTTCCCTTTCGAAAGTAGCGGGGGGGCCGCGCGAGCAGTACTTC. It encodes CASSSLSKVAGGPREQYF.

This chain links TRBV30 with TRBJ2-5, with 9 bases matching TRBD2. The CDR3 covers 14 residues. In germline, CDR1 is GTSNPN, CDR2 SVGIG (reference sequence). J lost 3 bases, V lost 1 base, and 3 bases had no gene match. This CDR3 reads CAWSDRLAEETQYF. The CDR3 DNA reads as TGTGCCTGGAGTGATCGACTAGCGGAAGAGACCCAGTACTTC.

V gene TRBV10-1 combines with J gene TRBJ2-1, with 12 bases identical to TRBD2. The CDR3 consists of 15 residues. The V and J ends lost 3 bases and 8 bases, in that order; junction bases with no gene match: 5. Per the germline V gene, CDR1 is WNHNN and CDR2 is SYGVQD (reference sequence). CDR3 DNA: TGCGCCAGCAGTGATGGACTAGCGGGAATCTATGAGCAGTTCTTC. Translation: CASSDGLAGIYEQFF.

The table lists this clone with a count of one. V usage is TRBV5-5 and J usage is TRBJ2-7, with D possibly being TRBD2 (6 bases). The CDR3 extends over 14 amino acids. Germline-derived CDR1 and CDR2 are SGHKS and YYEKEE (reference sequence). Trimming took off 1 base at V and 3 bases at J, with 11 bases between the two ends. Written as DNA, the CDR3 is TGTGCCAGCAGCTTGACGGCGGGGTACTACGAGCAGTACTTC. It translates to CASSLTAGYYEQYF.

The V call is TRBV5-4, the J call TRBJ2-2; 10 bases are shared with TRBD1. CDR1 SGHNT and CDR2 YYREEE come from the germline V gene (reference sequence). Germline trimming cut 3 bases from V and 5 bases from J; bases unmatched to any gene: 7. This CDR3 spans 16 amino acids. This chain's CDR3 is CASSSRTGGITGELFF. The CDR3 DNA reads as TGTGCCAGCAGCTCTCGGACAGGGGGTATTACCGGGGAGCTGTTTTTT.

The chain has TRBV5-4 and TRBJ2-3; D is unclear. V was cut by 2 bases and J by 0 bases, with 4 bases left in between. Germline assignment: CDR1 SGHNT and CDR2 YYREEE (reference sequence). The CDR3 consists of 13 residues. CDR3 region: CASSFPSTDTQYF. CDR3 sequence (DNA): TGTGCCAGCAGCTTTCCGAGCACAGATACGCAGTATTTT.

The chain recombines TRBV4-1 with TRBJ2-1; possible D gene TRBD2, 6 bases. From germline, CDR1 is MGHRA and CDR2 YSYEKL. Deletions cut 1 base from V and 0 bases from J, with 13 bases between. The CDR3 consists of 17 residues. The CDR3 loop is CASSQGGAGLSYNEQFF. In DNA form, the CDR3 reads TGCGCCAGCAGCCAAGGTGGGGCGGGACTCTCCTACAATGAGCAGTTCTTC.